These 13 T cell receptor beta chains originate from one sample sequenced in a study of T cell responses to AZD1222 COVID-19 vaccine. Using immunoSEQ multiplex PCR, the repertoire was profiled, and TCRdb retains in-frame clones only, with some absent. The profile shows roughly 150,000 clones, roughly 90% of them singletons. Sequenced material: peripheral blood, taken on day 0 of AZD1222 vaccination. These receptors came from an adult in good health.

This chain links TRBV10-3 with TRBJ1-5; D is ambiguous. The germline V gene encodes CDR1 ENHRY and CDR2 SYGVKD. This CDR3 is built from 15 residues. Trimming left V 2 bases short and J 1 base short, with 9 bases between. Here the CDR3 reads CAISEAPPSNQPQHF. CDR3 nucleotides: TGTGCCATCAGTGAGGCTCCCCCCAGCAATCAGCCCCAGCATTTT.

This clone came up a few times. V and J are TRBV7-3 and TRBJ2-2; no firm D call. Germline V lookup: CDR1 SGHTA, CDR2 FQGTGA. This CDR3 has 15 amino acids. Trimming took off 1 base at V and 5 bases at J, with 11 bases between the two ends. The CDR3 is CASSLNPFRTGELFF. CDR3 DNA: TGTGCCAGCAGCTTAAATCCTTTCAGGACCGGGGAGCTGTTTTTT.

Written as DNA, the CDR3 is TGCGCCAGCAGCTTGGTTCCGGGGATGAACGAGCAGTACTTC. This codes for CASSLVPGMNEQYF. V gene TRBV5-1 combines with J gene TRBJ2-7; perhaps TRBD2 as D (5 bases). CDR3 size: 14 residues. Per the germline V gene, CDR1 is SGHRS and CDR2 is YFSETQ. Trimming took 0 bases from V and 5 from J, leaving 12 bases between them.

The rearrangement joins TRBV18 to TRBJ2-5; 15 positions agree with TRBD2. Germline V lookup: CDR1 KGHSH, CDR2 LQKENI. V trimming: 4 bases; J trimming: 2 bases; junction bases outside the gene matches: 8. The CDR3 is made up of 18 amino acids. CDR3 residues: CASSQGLAGGPGQETQYF. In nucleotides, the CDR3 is TGTGCCAGCTCACAAGGACTAGCGGGAGGGCCTGGACAAGAGACCCAGTACTTC.

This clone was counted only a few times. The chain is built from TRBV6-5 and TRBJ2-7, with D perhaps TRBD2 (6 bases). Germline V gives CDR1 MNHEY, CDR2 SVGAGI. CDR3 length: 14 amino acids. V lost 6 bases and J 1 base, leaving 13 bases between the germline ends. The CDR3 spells CASRDGTASYEQYF. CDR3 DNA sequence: TGTGCCAGCAGGGACGGGACTGCTTCCTACGAGCAGTACTTC.

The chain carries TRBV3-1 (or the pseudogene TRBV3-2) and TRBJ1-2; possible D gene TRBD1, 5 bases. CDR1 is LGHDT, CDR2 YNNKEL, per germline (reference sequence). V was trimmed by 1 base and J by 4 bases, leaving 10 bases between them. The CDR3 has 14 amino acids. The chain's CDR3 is CASSQGAGSYGYTF. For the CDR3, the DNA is TGTGCCAGCAGCCAAGGGGCAGGGTCCTATGGCTACACCTTC.

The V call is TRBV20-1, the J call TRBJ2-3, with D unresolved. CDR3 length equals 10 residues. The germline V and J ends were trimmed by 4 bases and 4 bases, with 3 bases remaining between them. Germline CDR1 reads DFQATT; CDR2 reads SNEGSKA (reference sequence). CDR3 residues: CSAKPDTQYF. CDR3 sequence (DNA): TGCAGTGCTAAGCCAGATACGCAGTATTTT.

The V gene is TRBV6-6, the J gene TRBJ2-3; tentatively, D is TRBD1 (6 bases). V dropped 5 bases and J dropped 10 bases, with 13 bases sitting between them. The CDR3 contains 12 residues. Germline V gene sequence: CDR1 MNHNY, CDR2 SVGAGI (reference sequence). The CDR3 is CASSARDIPQYF. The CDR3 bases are TGTGCCAGCAGTGCCCGGGACATACCGCAGTATTTT.

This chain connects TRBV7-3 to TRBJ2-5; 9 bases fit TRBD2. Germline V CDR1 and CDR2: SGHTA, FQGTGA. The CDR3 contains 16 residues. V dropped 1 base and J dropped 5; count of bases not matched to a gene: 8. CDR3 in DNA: TGTGCCAGCAGCTTAAATTGGGGCGGGAGGGGTGAGACCCAGTACTTC. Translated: CASSLNWGGRGETQYF.

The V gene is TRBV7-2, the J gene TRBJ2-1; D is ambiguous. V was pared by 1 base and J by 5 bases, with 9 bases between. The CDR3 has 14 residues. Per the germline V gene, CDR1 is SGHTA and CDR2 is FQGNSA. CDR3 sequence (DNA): TGTGCCAGCAGCTTAGAGTACAGCAACAATGAGCAGTTCTTC. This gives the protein CASSLEYSNNEQFF.

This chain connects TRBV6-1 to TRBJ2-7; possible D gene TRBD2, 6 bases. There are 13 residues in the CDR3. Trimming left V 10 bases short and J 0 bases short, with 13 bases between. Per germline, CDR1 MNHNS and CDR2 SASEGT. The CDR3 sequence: CATMGLTSYEQYF. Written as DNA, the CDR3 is TGTGCCACCATGGGACTGACCTCCTACGAGCAGTACTTC.

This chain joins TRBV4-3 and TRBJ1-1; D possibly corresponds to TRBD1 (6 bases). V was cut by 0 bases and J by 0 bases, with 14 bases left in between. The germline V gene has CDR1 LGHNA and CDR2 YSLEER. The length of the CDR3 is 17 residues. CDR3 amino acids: CASSQDHYGDMNTEAFF. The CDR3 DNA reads TGCGCCAGCAGCCAAGATCATTACGGGGACATGAACACTGAAGCTTTCTTT.

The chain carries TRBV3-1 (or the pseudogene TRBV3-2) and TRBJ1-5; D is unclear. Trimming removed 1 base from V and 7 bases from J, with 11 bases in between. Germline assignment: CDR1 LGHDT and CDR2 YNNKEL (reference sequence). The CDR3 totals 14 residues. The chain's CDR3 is CASSQGGSRQPQHF. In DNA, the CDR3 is TGTGCCAGCAGCCAAGGCGGTTCTCGGCAGCCCCAGCATTTT.